The present entry profiles one TCR beta chain with its context. These data come from a study of blood T cell repertoires in COVID-19. Under the authors' procedure: Amplifying reference gene primers gave estimates of nucleated cell counts. Using immunoSEQ multiplex PCR, the repertoire was profiled, and TCRdb retains in-frame clones only, with some absent. V, J and clone size derive from that table, while D and trimming were established from the DNA sequence. The profile covers under 250,000 clones, with 80% to 90% appearing a single time and roughly 11% taken by the ten largest. The CDR3 is 15 residues long. V lost 4 bases and J lost 1; bases outside the gene matches: 7. Germline V lookup: CDR1 SGHRS, CDR2 YFSETQ.

J is TRBJ1-1 and V is TRBV5-1; 7 bases are shared with TRBD1. The sample consisted of peripheral blood. This receptor was obtained from a man aged 50 or older with COVID-19, enrolled during active disease. The CDR3 protein is CASSEQGTANTEAFF. Written as DNA, the CDR3 is TGCGCCAGCAGCGAACAGGGGACCGCGAACACTGAAGCTTTCTTT.